These T cell receptor beta chains were read from a single sample in a study of identical twins. Using its own MiXCR run on the 5' RACE reads, TCRdb lists one record per CDR3 protein. The sample includes about 250,000 distinct CDR3 sequences, about 8.5% seen only once; the top ten take 2.5% to 3.5%. The data were also submitted as part of a second study, on yellow fever vaccine responses in identical twins.

Sample: CD8+ T cells sorted from blood. Receptors originate from a young woman in good health. CDR3s include the opening cysteine and the closing phenylalanine or tryptophan. A D gene is named only where the DNA matches it firmly. Size is omitted from some rows. Given values are once, few, many or a class for expanded clones.

D | size | J | V | CDR3 | DNA
- | few | TRBJ2-3 | TRBV14 | CASSPYGQTPLTDTQYF | TGTGCCAGCAGCCCGTACGGACAGACTCCTCTCACAGATACGCAGTATTTT
TRBD2 | many | TRBJ2-2 | TRBV7-8 | CASNPPTGGTGELFF | TGTGCCAGCAACCCTCCGACGGGGGGAACCGGGGAGCTGTTTTTT
TRBD2 | few | TRBJ2-1 | TRBV12-3/TRBV12-4 | CASKPGLAISHSYNEQFF | TGTGCCAGCAAGCCGGGACTAGCTATCTCCCACTCCTACAATGAGCAGTTCTTC
TRBD1 | few | TRBJ2-6 | TRBV28 | CASSTIITGARSGANVLTF | TGTGCCAGCAGCACTATCATTACAGGGGCCCGCTCTGGGGCCAACGTCCTGACTTTC
- | many | TRBJ2-2 | TRBV29-1 | CSVEEGWSGTGELFF | TGCAGCGTTGAAGAGGGTTGGAGTGGCACCGGGGAGCTGTTTTTT
- | - | TRBJ2-5 | TRBV4-2 | CASSPPSVTQYF | TGTGCCAGCAGCCCCCCTAGTGTGACCCAGTACTTC
- | - | TRBJ2-7 | TRBV29-1 | CSVEVAGWHEQYF | TGCAGCGTTGAAGTGGCGGGGTGGCACGAGCAGTACTTC
- | - | TRBJ2-1 | TRBV24-1 | CATSVGRYNEQFF | TGTGCCACCAGTGTAGGGAGATACAATGAGCAGTTCTTC
- | few | TRBJ2-7 | TRBV7-3 | CASSLDGQSYEQYF | TGTGCCAGCAGCTTAGACGGCCAGAGCTACGAGCAGTACTTC
TRBD2 | - | TRBJ2-7 | TRBV7-8 | CASSPPGGARTLPTYEQYF | TGTGCCAGCAGCCCTCCCGGGGGGGCTCGTACACTCCCAACCTACGAGCAGTACTTC
- | many | TRBJ2-1 | TRBV6-2/TRBV6-3 | CASSLGEDGGNEQFF | TGTGCCAGCAGCCTTGGGGAAGACGGTGGAAATGAGCAGTTCTTC
- | few | TRBJ2-1 | TRBV15 | CATSTIVGTGYNEQFF | TGTGCCACCAGCACCATCGTGGGGACGGGCTACAATGAGCAGTTCTTC
TRBD1 | - | TRBJ2-7 | TRBV3-1 | CASSFGRQGYEQYF | TGTGCCAGCAGCTTCGGGCGACAGGGGTACGAGCAGTACTTC
TRBD1 | - | TRBJ1-1 | TRBV20-1 | CSVPRGTGVDTEAFF | TGCAGTGTCCCACGGGGGACAGGGGTGGACACTGAAGCTTTCTTT